In its sample, the clone carrying this T cell receptor (beta chain) was seen once. Its antigen is unknown. The sample originates from a study of immune cell composition in non-small cell lung cancer. Study-level background: Most cases were lung adenocarcinoma or squamous cell carcinoma.

The method was immunoSEQ multiplex PCR; TCRdb's version includes in-frame clones alone and lacks a portion of them. The table shows around 1,600 clones, with roughly 80% occurring only once. Germline CDR1 and CDR2: MNHEY and SVGAGI. Trimming cost V 8 bases and J 1 base, with 14 bases left between them. The CDR3 is 14 amino acids. Study outcomes and limitations: Overall clonality, unlike maximal tumour-associated clone frequency, did not predict TIL reactivity.

The rearrangement uses TRBV6-5 and TRBJ1-1; a weak D match, TRBD1 (5 bases). Sequences were obtained from lung tumor tissue. This receptor was taken from a human donor with non-small cell lung cancer. This CDR3 is CASAAGGRNTEAFF. CDR3 DNA sequence: TGTGCCAGCGCGGCGGGGGGTAGGAACACTGAAGCTTTCTTT.